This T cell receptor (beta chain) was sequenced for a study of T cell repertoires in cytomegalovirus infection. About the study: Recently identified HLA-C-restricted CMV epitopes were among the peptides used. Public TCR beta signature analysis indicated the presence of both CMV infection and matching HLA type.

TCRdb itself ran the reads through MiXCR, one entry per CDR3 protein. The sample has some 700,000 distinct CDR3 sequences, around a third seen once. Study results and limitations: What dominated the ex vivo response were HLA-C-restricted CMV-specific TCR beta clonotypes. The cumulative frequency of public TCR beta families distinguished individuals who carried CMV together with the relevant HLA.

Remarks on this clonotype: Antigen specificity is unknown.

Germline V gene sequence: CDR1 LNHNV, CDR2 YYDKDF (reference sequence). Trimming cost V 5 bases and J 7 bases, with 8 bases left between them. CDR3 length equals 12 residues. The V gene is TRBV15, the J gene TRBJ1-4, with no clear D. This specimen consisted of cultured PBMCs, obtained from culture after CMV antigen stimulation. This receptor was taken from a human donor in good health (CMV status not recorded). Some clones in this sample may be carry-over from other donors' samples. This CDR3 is CATSVGSEKLFF. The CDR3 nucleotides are TGTGCCACCAGCGTAGGGAGTGAAAAACTGTTTTTT. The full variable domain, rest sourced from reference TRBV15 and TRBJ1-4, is DAMVIQNPRYQVTQFGKPVTLSCSQTLNHNVMYWYQQKSSQAPKLLFHYYDKDFNNEADTPDNFQSRRPNTSFCFLDIRSPGLGDTAMYLCATSVGSEKLFFGSGTQLSVL.